The clone carrying this T cell receptor (beta chain) showed up just a few times. Time point denoted: blood at routine non-recurrence follow-up after resection. Via MiXCR, TCRdb re-called the 5' RACE reads, giving one row per CDR3 protein. The table includes about 94,000 distinct CDR3 sequences, roughly a fifth detected once. This entry belongs to a study of spatial heterogeneity in lung cancer. Germline CDR1 reads LGHDT; CDR2 reads YNNKEL (reference sequence). CDR3 size: 11 residues. V was clipped by 1 base and J by 6 bases, with 3 bases between them. The material sequenced was PBMCs, taken at follow-up. The sequence was collected from a male donor with early-stage non-small cell lung cancer. This chain uses TRBV3-1 with TRBJ1-1; D is undetermined. CDR3: CASSQGPEAFF. CDR3 bases: TGTGCCAGCAGCCAAGGTCCTGAAGCTTTCTTT.